These 15 T cell receptor beta chains came from one sample sequenced in a study of identical twins. A single record per CDR3 protein comes from TCRdb applying MiXCR to the 5' RACE reads. The sample consists of about 530,000 distinct CDR3 sequences, 20% to 25% of them appearing once. The same data also contributed to another study, on yellow fever vaccine responses in identical twins.

Sequenced sample: CD4+ T cells sorted from blood. Receptors were obtained from a woman aged 18-30 years in good health.

The rearrangement links TRBV19 to TRBJ2-3; no definite D call. This CDR3 has 13 residues. V dropped 10 bases and J dropped 1 base, with 12 bases sitting between them. Germline CDR1 LNHDA, CDR2 SQIVND (reference sequence). CDR3 region: CAIRALGTDTQYF. Here the CDR3 DNA reads TGTGCCATAAGAGCATTGGGCACAGATACGCAGTATTTT. Based on the CDR3 plus reference TRBV19 and TRBJ2-3, the full variable domain is DGGITQSPKYLFRKEGQNVTLSCEQNLNHDAMYWYRQDPGQGLRLIYYSQIVNDFQKGDIAEGYSVSREKKESFPLTVTSAQKNPTAFYLCAIRALGTDTQYFGPGTRLTVL.

This chain uses TRBV28 with TRBJ2-7; D may be TRBD1 (5 bases). The V end was cut by 8 bases, the J end by 3 bases, with 17 bases between. Germline V gene lookup returns CDR1 MDHEN and CDR2 SYDVKM. This CDR3 spans 14 amino acids. The CDR3 loop reads CASRPTVGIYEQYF. CDR3 bases: TGTGCCAGCCGACCGACAGTTGGAATCTACGAGCAGTACTTC.

This clonotype was found a few times. J is TRBJ2-7 and V is TRBV20-1, with 9 bases matching TRBD1. This CDR3 spans 13 amino acids. Germline CDR1 reads DFQATT; CDR2 reads SNEGSKA (reference sequence). V dropped 5 bases and J dropped 3; count of bases not matched to a gene: 5. The CDR3 DNA follows: TGCAGTGCTCCGGGACAGGGAGGCTACGAGCAGTACTTC. This sequence encodes CSAPGQGGYEQYF.

This chain joins TRBV2 and TRBJ2-7, with D tentatively TRBD1 or TRBD2 (5 bases each). Germline lookup yields CDR1 SNHLY and CDR2 FYNNEI. Trimming left V 7 bases short and J 3 bases short, with 13 bases between. The CDR3 consists of 13 residues. In DNA form, the CDR3 reads TGTGCCAGCAACGGGGCGGGTTACTACGAGCAGTACTTC. This gives the protein CASNGAGYYEQYF.

This clonotype was picked up a small number of times. This sequence joins TRBV28 and TRBJ2-3; D possibly corresponds to TRBD2 (6 bases). The CDR3 is 16 residues long. V was pared by 5 bases and J by 2 bases, with 17 bases between. The germline V gene has CDR1 MDHEN and CDR2 SYDVKM. CDR3 coding DNA: TGTGCCAGCAGTGCCCCGACTAGTGACAACACAGATACGCAGTATTTT. This gives the protein CASSAPTSDNTDTQYF.

The J gene is TRBJ1-1, the V gene TRBV20-1; no firm D call. Trimming stripped 2 bases from V and 4 bases from J, with 14 bases between. CDR1 DFQATT and CDR2 SNEGSKA come from the germline V gene (reference sequence). The CDR3 has 14 amino acids. CDR3 loop: CSARSAPLGTEAFF. The CDR3 nucleotides read TGCAGTGCTAGAAGTGCCCCGTTGGGCACTGAAGCTTTCTTT.

The chain recombines TRBV20-1 with TRBJ2-3; 9 positions agree with TRBD2. The CDR3 is made up of 17 amino acids. With 5 bases clipped from V and 4 bases from J, the junction kept 16 bases outside the gene matches. Germline V gene sequence: CDR1 DFQATT, CDR2 SNEGSKA (reference sequence). The CDR3 loop reads CSAWKSGGRGRADTQYF. CDR3 nucleotide sequence: TGCAGTGCTTGGAAGAGTGGCGGGAGGGGTAGGGCAGATACGCAGTATTTT.

This clonotype was recorded a few times. The chain has TRBV11-3 and TRBJ2-4; 9 bases are shared with TRBD2. With 8 bases clipped from V and 6 bases from J, the junction kept 8 bases outside the gene matches. The germline gives CDR1 SGHNT, CDR2 YENEEA. This CDR3 spans 14 amino acids. The DNA for the CDR3 is TGTGCCAGCCAAGAGGTTAGCGGGGGAAACATTCAGTACTTC. Translation gives CASQEVSGGNIQYF.

This clonotype turned up a few times. This chain connects TRBV5-1 to TRBJ1-1; D gene uncertain. Trimming took off 5 bases at V and 1 base at J, with 18 bases between the two ends. Per the germline V gene, CDR1 is SGHRS and CDR2 is YFSETQ. The CDR3 is made up of 16 amino acids. In nucleotides, the CDR3 is TGCGCCAGCAGGCTGCGGACGGTCAACGCGAACACTGAAGCTTTCTTT. Translating it yields CASRLRTVNANTEAFF.

The genes are TRBV15 and TRBJ2-5; D call uncertain. Trimming shortened V by 0 bases and J by 2 bases, and 13 bases separated the two germline ends. The CDR3 sequence is 16 residues long. From germline, CDR1 is LNHNV and CDR2 YYDKDF (reference sequence). Here the CDR3 reads CATSRDGLILQETQYF. CDR3 bases: TGTGCCACCAGCAGAGATGGTCTGATTTTACAAGAGACCCAGTACTTC.

The V gene is TRBV27, the J gene TRBJ2-5; D not certain. The length of the CDR3 is 18 residues. Deletions cut 6 bases from V and 5 bases from J, with 28 bases between. Germline V CDR1 and CDR2: MNHEY, SMNVEV (reference sequence). The CDR3 loop reads CASSHNPTGPPNVETQYF. The CDR3 nucleotides are TGTGCCAGCAGCCATAACCCAACCGGGCCGCCAAACGTGGAGACCCAGTACTTC.

This chain links TRBV6-1 with TRBJ2-7, with 8 bases identical to TRBD1. CDR1 and CDR2 from the germline V gene are MNHNS and SASEGT. The CDR3 contains 16 residues. V shed 0 bases, J shed 3 bases, and the junction held 7 bases outside the gene matches. The CDR3 is CASSEALLQGVYEQYV. The CDR3 DNA is TGTGCCAGCAGTGAAGCGCTTCTACAGGGGGTCTACGAGCAGTACGTC.

CDR3 nucleotides: TGTGCCAGCAGTTTAGACGGGCAATTGGTGGGTGAGCAGTTCTTC. Its translation is CASSLDGQLVGEQFF. The chain links TRBV12-3 or TRBV12-4 to TRBJ2-1; D is unresolved. Trimming took 1 base from V and 9 from J, leaving 16 bases between them. The CDR3 extends over 15 amino acids.

In this sample, this clonotype turned up a few times. V gene TRBV20-1 combines with J gene TRBJ2-5; a possible D gene is TRBD2 (6 bases). Germline V gene data show CDR1 as DFQATT and CDR2 as SNEGSKA (reference sequence). Trimming removed 3 bases from V and 5 bases from J, with 16 bases in between. The CDR3 is 14 amino acids. The chain's CDR3 is CSASAALARETQYF. The CDR3 coding sequence is TGCAGTGCTAGTGCAGCACTAGCTCGGGAGACCCAGTACTTC.

This clonotype has only a few counts. The chain combines TRBV6-1 with TRBJ2-2, with D uncertain. The CDR3 is 14 residues long. Germline CDR1 is MNHNS and CDR2 is SASEGT. The V end lost 8 bases, the J end lost 5 bases, and 15 bases lay between the germline ends. The CDR3 protein is CASASRPLTGELFF. The CDR3 nucleotides read TGTGCCAGCGCAAGCCGACCCCTGACCGGGGAGCTGTTTTTT.